Presented here are 24 T cell receptor beta chains from one specimen sequenced in a study of blood T cell repertoires in COVID-19 (dated by TCRdb to 2018 to 2020). The library was obtained by the immunoSEQ multiplex PCR assay. Not all clones reach the TCRdb copy of this immuneACCESS table, which keeps in-frame sequences only. Checked studies attribute under half of the gap to unresolved V genes and leave the rest unexplained. The sample yields 180,000 or so clones; 86% were counted once. The ten biggest clones cover roughly 2.9% of the sample. Sequenced: peripheral blood. Receptors originate from a young woman with active or convalescent COVID-19.

The chain has TRBV6-5 and TRBJ1-1, with unresolved D. The germline V and J ends were trimmed by 5 bases and 8 bases, with 15 bases remaining between them. This CDR3 is built from 13 residues. CDR1 is MNHEY and CDR2 is SVGAGI in the germline V gene. CDR3 DNA sequence: TGTGCCAGCAGTCCTCGGGCAGCGGGGGAAGCTTTCTTT. This translates into CASSPRAAGEAFF.

This clone was detected once. The rearrangement joins TRBV6-5 to TRBJ1-2, with 7 bases fitting TRBD1. The V segment lost 2 bases and the J segment 1 base; nucleotides outside the gene matches: 7. This CDR3 contains 16 residues. The V gene's germline CDR1 is MNHEY and CDR2 SVGAGI. The CDR3 here is CASSYRDRVINYGYTF. The CDR3 DNA is TGTGCCAGCAGTTACCGCGACAGGGTTATTAACTATGGCTACACCTTC.

The CDR3 spells CASSPWTSRGETQYF. The CDR3 DNA follows: TGCGCCAGCAGCCCCTGGACTAGCAGAGGGGAGACCCAGTACTTC. The gene calls are TRBV5-1 and TRBJ2-5; 8 bases are a match to TRBD2. V trimming: 4 bases; J trimming: 5 bases; junction bases outside the gene matches: 10. The CDR3 has 15 amino acids. The germline gives CDR1 SGHRS, CDR2 YFSETQ.

V gene TRBV7-6 combines with J gene TRBJ1-4; 9 bases fit TRBD1. V lost 1 base and J lost 6; bases outside the gene matches: 9. Germline CDR1 reads SGHVS; CDR2 reads FNYEAQ. The CDR3 extends over 17 amino acids. The CDR3 is CASSLGLRGQGHEKLFF. The DNA for the CDR3 is TGTGCCAGCAGCTTAGGGTTAAGGGGACAGGGTCATGAAAAACTGTTTTTT.

The gene calls are TRBV5-1 and TRBJ2-7, with a weak D call TRBD1 (6 bases). V was trimmed by 1 base and J by 2 bases, leaving 7 bases between them. The germline CDR1 and CDR2 sequences are SGHRS and YFSETQ. The CDR3 is 13 residues long. The CDR3 nucleotides are TGCGCCAGCAGCTTGAGACAGGCCTACGAGCAGTACTTC. Translation gives CASSLRQAYEQYF.

The chain links TRBV28 to TRBJ2-2; 11 bases align to TRBD1. Trimming took 7 bases from V and 7 from J; bases not matched to a gene: 8. This CDR3 contains 15 residues. The germline V gene encodes CDR1 MDHEN and CDR2 SYDVKM. The CDR3 sequence is CASTGTGGEIGELFF. CDR3 DNA sequence: TGTGCCAGCACCGGGACAGGGGGAGAGATCGGGGAGCTGTTTTTT.

The rearrangement joins TRBV5-1 to TRBJ2-4; 14 bases fit TRBD2. The germline V gene has CDR1 SGHRS and CDR2 YFSETQ. The CDR3 runs to 15 residues. V gave up 7 bases and J gave up 4 bases; unmatched junction bases: 4. The CDR3 DNA is TGCGCCAGCGGCTGGACTAGCGGGGGGAAAAACATTCAGTACTTC. Translating gives CASGWTSGGKNIQYF. Together with reference TRBV5-1 and TRBJ2-4, the CDR3 gives the full variable domain: KAGVTQTPRYLIKTRGQQVTLSCSPISGHRSVSWYQQTPGQGLQFLFEYFSETQRNKGNFPGRFSGRQFSNSRSEMNVSTLELGDSALYLCASGWTSGGKNIQYFGAGTRLSVL.

The chain uses TRBV5-1 and TRBJ2-1; D might be TRBD1 (6 bases). V was cut by 0 bases and J by 7 bases, with 11 bases left in between. Germline V gives CDR1 SGHRS, CDR2 YFSETQ. The CDR3 sequence is 14 residues long. The CDR3 bases are TGCGCCAGCAGCTTGGTGGCAGGGGCGAATGAGCAGTTCTTC. Its translation is CASSLVAGANEQFF.

The chain carries TRBV5-1 and TRBJ2-1, with TRBD2 identical over 8 bases. V gave up 4 bases and J gave up 6 bases; unmatched junction bases: 6. This CDR3 has 14 residues. Germline V gene data show CDR1 as SGHRS and CDR2 as YFSETQ. The CDR3 DNA is TGCGCCAGCAGCGCGAGCGGGAGCAGCAATGAGCAGTTCTTC. This sequence encodes CASSASGSSNEQFF.

In its sample, this clone was seen a few times. The chain is built from TRBV12-3 or TRBV12-4 and TRBJ1-2, with 7 nucleotides matching TRBD1. Losses at the gene ends were 4 bases for V and 7 bases for J; bases not matched to a gene: 6. This CDR3 comprises 13 residues. The CDR3 sequence is CASSSDRAGGYTF. The CDR3 DNA reads as TGTGCCAGCAGTTCCGACAGGGCGGGTGGCTACACCTTC.

This sequence joins TRBV7-9 and TRBJ2-3; TRBD2 might be the D (7 bases). CDR1 is SEHNR and CDR2 is FQNEAQ in the germline V gene (reference sequence). The CDR3 covers 16 residues. V was clipped by 3 bases and J by 3 bases, with 16 bases between them. The CDR3 protein is CASSLVGGAGTDTQYF. CDR3 DNA: TGTGCCAGCAGCTTGGTTGGGGGGGCCGGTACAGATACGCAGTATTTT.

This clone turned up a few times. The J gene is TRBJ2-3, the V gene TRBV28; D might be TRBD2 (6 bases). CDR1 and CDR2 (germline): MDHEN, SYDVKM. V was pared by 8 bases and J by 0 bases, with 12 bases between. The CDR3 is 14 residues long. CDR3 DNA: TGTGCCAGCCTGCGGGCGGGAAGCACAGATACGCAGTATTTT. Residues: CASLRAGSTDTQYF.

This chain links TRBV28 with TRBJ1-2; D not certain. The CDR3 sequence is 11 residues long. V lost 4 bases and J lost 8, with 8 bases in between. Germline V CDR1 and CDR2: MDHEN, SYDVKM. CDR3 in DNA: TGTGCCAGCAGTTCCACCCTAGGCTACACCTTC. Translating it yields CASSSTLGYTF.

This chain joins TRBV2 and TRBJ1-2; D is possibly TRBD1 (5 bases). This CDR3 region has 11 residues. Germline-derived CDR1 and CDR2 are SNHLY and FYNNEI. Trimming removed 6 bases at V and 6 bases at J, with 8 bases between. For the CDR3, the DNA is TGTGCCAGCAGGATGACAGATGGCTACACCTTC. It specifies CASRMTDGYTF. Complete variable domain (other parts from reference TRBV2 and TRBJ1-2): EPEVTQTPSHQVTQMGQEVILRCVPISNHLYFYWYRQILGQKVEFLVSFYNNEISEKSEIFDDQFSVERPDGSNFTLKIRSTKLEDSAMYFCASRMTDGYTFGSGTRLTVV.

The chain has TRBV25-1 and TRBJ1-1, with D possibly being TRBD1 (6 bases). V was trimmed by 4 bases and J by 7 bases, leaving 19 bases between them. Germline V lookup: CDR1 MGHDK, CDR2 SYGVNS. The CDR3 has 15 amino acids. The CDR3: CASSVHGTLFGEAFF. CDR3 sequence (DNA): TGTGCCAGCAGTGTCCACGGGACACTCTTTGGTGAAGCTTTCTTT.

V and J are TRBV4-1 and TRBJ2-1; 10 bases agree with TRBD2. The CDR3 length is 16 residues. The junction had 8 bases not matched to a gene; V was cut back by 4 bases and J by 5 bases. The germline gives CDR1 MGHRA, CDR2 YSYEKL. CDR3 nucleotides: TGCGCCAGCAGCCCAGCTAGCGGGAGATCCCACAATGAGCAGTTCTTC. Amino acid sequence: CASSPASGRSHNEQFF.

The chain uses TRBV19 and TRBJ1-5, with D tentatively TRBD1 (6 bases). The germline V gene encodes CDR1 LNHDA and CDR2 SQIVND (reference sequence). The CDR3 covers 14 residues. Trimming removed 5 bases at V and 3 bases at J, with 11 bases between. This CDR3 reads CASSGGGLNQPQHF. The CDR3 DNA sequence: TGTGCCAGTAGTGGGGGGGGGCTCAATCAGCCCCAGCATTTT. Together with reference TRBV19 and TRBJ1-5, the CDR3 gives the full variable domain: DGGITQSPKYLFRKEGQNVTLSCEQNLNHDAMYWYRQDPGQGLRLIYYSQIVNDFQKGDIAEGYSVSREKKESFPLTVTSAQKNPTAFYLCASSGGGLNQPQHFGDGTRLSIL.

This chain connects TRBV5-1 to TRBJ2-7, with D maybe TRBD2 (5 bases). Germline CDR1 SGHRS, CDR2 YFSETQ. The CDR3 is made up of 12 amino acids. V lost 4 bases to trimming and J lost 7 bases, with 12 bases between them. The CDR3, as DNA: TGCGCCAGCAGCCCCCGGGGTGGAGAGCAGTACTTC. This sequence encodes CASSPRGGEQYF.

This chain links TRBV10-1 with TRBJ2-3; D is ambiguous. Trimming pared 3 bases from V and 1 base from J, leaving 8 bases between. This CDR3 is built from 14 residues. Germline V gene data show CDR1 as WNHNN and CDR2 as SYGVQD (reference sequence). In DNA, the CDR3 is TGCGCCAGCAGTGACGGCGGCGGCACAGATACGCAGTATTTT. Its protein is CASSDGGGTDTQYF.

This clone has a handful of counts. The chain links TRBV11-2 to TRBJ1-2; no clear D. CDR1 and CDR2 from the germline V gene are SGHAT and FQNNGV. V lost 3 bases and J lost 5, with 13 bases in between. The CDR3 runs to 14 residues. The CDR3 here is CASSLDVGRYGYTF. Here the CDR3 DNA reads TGTGCCAGCAGCTTGGACGTGGGGAGGTATGGCTACACCTTC.

V and J are TRBV28 and TRBJ1-2; 7 bases are shared with TRBD1. The junction had 8 bases not matched to a gene; V was cut back by 6 bases and J by 4 bases. CDR3 length: 14 residues. Germline CDR1 reads MDHEN; CDR2 reads SYDVKM. CDR3 amino acids: CASRTTGNLYGYTF. The DNA of the CDR3 is TGTGCCAGCAGGACGACAGGGAACCTCTATGGCTACACCTTC.

This chain uses TRBV11-3 with TRBJ1-1, with 9 bases aligning to TRBD1. CDR1 is SGHNT, CDR2 YENEEA, per germline. J gave up 4 bases and V 1 base, and 10 bases lay outside the gene matches. The CDR3 contains 17 residues. CDR3 region: CASSLGGTGRVGTEAFF. In DNA form, the CDR3 reads TGTGCCAGCAGCTTAGGGGGGACAGGGAGGGTCGGCACTGAAGCTTTCTTT.

This clone came up once. The chain carries TRBV29-1 and TRBJ1-2, with 12 bases identical to TRBD1. The CDR3 consists of 18 residues. Losses at the gene ends were 7 bases for V and 4 bases for J; bases not matched to a gene: 19. CDR1 is SQVTM and CDR2 is ANQGSEA in the germline V gene. The CDR3 here is CSAGTYRDRGQIGYGYTF. For the CDR3, the DNA is TGCAGCGCCGGTACTTACCGGGACAGGGGGCAAATAGGCTATGGCTACACCTTC.

The CDR3 region has the DNA TGCAGCGTTCAGAGTCAGGGGAACACTGAAGCTTTCTTT. Its translation is CSVQSQGNTEAFF. The V gene is TRBV29-1, the J gene TRBJ1-1; tentative D call: TRBD1 (5 bases). V lost 5 bases, J lost 1 base, and 11 bases lay in between. The CDR3 runs to 13 residues. The germline V gene has CDR1 SQVTM and CDR2 ANQGSEA.